These 30 T cell receptor beta chains share one sample of origin, sequenced in a study of blood T cell repertoires in COVID-19. Sequencing was performed with immunoSEQ multiplex PCR; in TCRdb, only in-frame clones are kept and a portion is missing. The sample holds 250,000 to 300,000 clones, about 86% seen once. Specimen: peripheral blood. The origin of the receptors is a woman in her 70s with COVID-19, enrolled during active disease.

The sample holds a few counts of this clone. The chain is built from TRBV7-7 and TRBJ2-3; D unclear. CDR1 is SSHAT and CDR2 is FNYEAQ in the germline V gene (reference sequence). Trimming shortened V by 5 bases and J by 1 base, and 7 bases separated the two germline ends. The CDR3 length is 13 residues. The CDR3: CASSGTGTDTQYF. DNA for the CDR3: TGTGCCAGCAGCGGTACGGGCACAGATACGCAGTATTTT.

The chain links TRBV7-6 to TRBJ2-3; D is unresolved. The CDR3 length is 11 residues. Between the trimmed V and J ends, which lost 5 bases and 3 bases, there was a span of 3 bases. Germline CDR1 is SGHVS and CDR2 is FNYEAQ. CDR3 in amino acids: CASSLTDTQYF. In DNA, the CDR3 is TGTGCCAGCAGCCTAACAGATACGCAGTATTTT.

This clone was seen once. The CDR3 region has the DNA TGCGCCAGCAGCTTGGCCGGACAGACCTACGAGCAGTACTTC. Its translation: CASSLAGQTYEQYF. This chain connects TRBV5-1 to TRBJ2-7; D is possibly TRBD1 (6 bases). V lost 0 bases and J 2 bases, leaving 9 bases between the germline ends. The germline V gene has CDR1 SGHRS and CDR2 YFSETQ. CDR3 size: 14 residues. Together with reference TRBV5-1 and TRBJ2-7, the CDR3 gives the full variable domain: KAGVTQTPRYLIKTRGQQVTLSCSPISGHRSVSWYQQTPGQGLQFLFEYFSETQRNKGNFPGRFSGRQFSNSRSEMNVSTLELGDSALYLCASSLAGQTYEQYFGPGTRLTVT.

The chain combines TRBV6-1 with TRBJ1-2; a weak D match, TRBD1 (6 bases). Germline CDR1 and CDR2: MNHNS and SASEGT. This CDR3 region has 13 residues. Trimming stripped 2 bases from V and 4 bases from J, with 8 bases between. The CDR3 DNA sequence: TGTGCCAGCAGTGAACAACAGGGCTATGGCTACACCTTC. Protein: CASSEQQGYGYTF.

The V and J genes are TRBV4-1 and TRBJ1-4; D remains ambiguous. The CDR3 is 16 amino acids. From germline, CDR1 is MGHRA and CDR2 YSYEKL. With 2 bases removed from V and 7 bases from J, the gap between germline ends came to 17 bases. The CDR3 DNA reads TGCGCCAGCAGCCAACTACGGACCGGTGGAGGTGAAAAACTGTTTTTT. This sequence encodes CASSQLRTGGGEKLFF.

This clone showed up just a few times. The chain links TRBV7-2 to TRBJ1-3; tentative D call: TRBD1 (6 bases). The V gene's germline CDR1 is SGHTA and CDR2 FQGNSA. Trimming pared 1 base from V and 7 bases from J, leaving 11 bases between. The CDR3 covers 14 residues. The CDR3: CASSLGPRGNTIYF. CDR3 DNA sequence: TGTGCCAGCAGCTTAGGACCCAGGGGTAACACCATATATTTT.

The chain carries TRBV5-1 and TRBJ2-1, with 9 bases fitting TRBD2. The J segment lost 7 bases and the V segment lost 0 bases, leaving 8 bases of the junction unmatched. The CDR3 runs to 16 residues. Looked up from germline, CDR1 is SGHRS and CDR2 is YFSETQ. The CDR3 spells CASSLEAGGGWNEQFF. The CDR3 nucleotides read TGCGCCAGCAGCTTGGAAGCGGGGGGTGGTTGGAATGAGCAGTTCTTC.

The chain uses TRBV7-9 and TRBJ1-6; D is perhaps TRBD1 (6 bases). Trimming removed 3 bases at V and 0 bases at J, with 9 bases between. The germline CDR1 and CDR2 sequences are SEHNR and FQNEAQ (reference sequence). This CDR3 has 16 amino acids. CDR3 DNA: TGTGCCAGCAGCTTGGGGGCCAGCTCCTATAATTCACCCCTCCACTTT. Protein product: CASSLGASSYNSPLHF.

The chain uses TRBV5-4 and TRBJ2-1; D unresolved. The germline V gene encodes CDR1 SGHNT and CDR2 YYREEE (reference sequence). This CDR3 is 13 amino acids long. The V end lost 0 bases, the J end lost 10 bases, and 11 bases lay between the germline ends. The CDR3 reads CASSLERSLEQFF. CDR3 nucleotide sequence: TGTGCCAGCAGCTTGGAGAGGAGCTTGGAGCAGTTCTTC.

For this clone: The identical CDR3 is also encoded by other nucleotide sequences in the sample. The chain carries TRBV19 and TRBJ1-3, with D unclear. CDR1 and CDR2 from the germline V gene are LNHDA and SQIVND (reference sequence). V was shortened by 7 bases and J by 1 base, with 8 bases between the two germline ends. The CDR3 is made up of 13 amino acids. The DNA of the CDR3 is TGTGCCAGTACTTCCCTTTCTGGAAACACCATATATTTT. Translating it yields CASTSLSGNTIYF.

The gene calls are TRBV5-1 and TRBJ1-6; D unresolved. CDR1 and CDR2 from the germline V gene are SGHRS and YFSETQ. V was cut by 0 bases and J by 10 bases, with 11 bases left in between. This CDR3 is built from 14 residues. The CDR3 here is CASSLEGVPSPLHF. CDR3 coding DNA: TGCGCCAGCAGCTTGGAAGGAGTCCCCTCACCCCTCCACTTT.

This clone has just a few counts. This chain connects TRBV10-3 to TRBJ1-6; no reliable D call. Germline V gene lookup returns CDR1 ENHRY and CDR2 SYGVKD. The CDR3 has 13 amino acids. V was shortened by 7 bases and J by 8 bases, with 12 bases between the two germline ends. CDR3 sequence reads: CAIMGGRDSPLHF. The CDR3 nucleotides read TGTGCCATCATGGGCGGGAGGGATTCACCCCTCCACTTT.

J is TRBJ2-7 and V is TRBV7-2; the match to TRBD1 covers 7 bases. The CDR3 has 13 residues. Trimming took 1 base from V and 5 from J; bases not matched to a gene: 2. In germline, CDR1 is SGHTA, CDR2 FQGNSA. The CDR3 sequence is CASSLGQGDEQYF. The DNA of the CDR3 is TGTGCCAGCAGCTTAGGGCAGGGGGACGAGCAGTACTTC.

The V and J genes are TRBV6-5 and TRBJ2-7; weak D call: TRBD1 (6 bases). V was cut by 8 bases and J by 2 bases, with 10 bases left in between. Germline V CDR1 and CDR2: MNHEY, SVGAGI. CDR3 length: 12 amino acids. The CDR3 nucleotides are TGTGCCAGCTCGGACAGCCCCTACGAGCAGTACTTC. This codes for CASSDSPYEQYF.

The V gene is TRBV11-1, the J gene TRBJ1-2; D unclear. The germline V gene encodes CDR1 SGHAT and CDR2 FQDESV (reference sequence). The CDR3 totals 11 residues. V lost 6 bases and J lost 5, with 7 bases in between. CDR3 sequence (DNA): TGTGCCAGCAGTCGAGGGTATGGCTACACCTTC. Residues: CASSRGYGYTF.

The CDR3 loop is CASSLPGLGGDTQYF. DNA of the CDR3: TGCGCCAGCAGCTTACCGGGACTAGGGGGAGATACGCAGTATTTT. The V gene is TRBV5-1, the J gene TRBJ2-3; 8 bases are shared with TRBD2. Germline CDR1 is SGHRS and CDR2 is YFSETQ. The V segment lost 2 bases and the J segment 5 bases; nucleotides outside the gene matches: 7. The CDR3 runs 15 residues.

This sequence joins TRBV30 and TRBJ2-3; tentatively, D is TRBD2 (5 bases). In germline, CDR1 is GTSNPN, CDR2 SVGIG (reference sequence). Trimming pared 2 bases from V and 0 bases from J, leaving 18 bases between. This CDR3 spans 17 amino acids. CDR3 nucleotides: TGTGCCTGGAGTAGGTCTCCGCCCTGGACTAGCACAGATACGCAGTATTTT. This sequence encodes CAWSRSPPWTSTDTQYF.

This chain joins TRBV24-1 and TRBJ2-3; the D gene is possibly TRBD2 (5 bases). Germline assignment: CDR1 KGHDR and CDR2 SFDVKD. V lost 6 bases to trimming and J lost 0 bases, with 21 bases between them. This CDR3 has 18 residues. CDR3: CATSSGWWRPSSTDTQYF. The CDR3 nucleotides are TGTGCCACCAGTTCGGGATGGTGGAGGCCCTCTAGCACAGATACGCAGTATTTT.

The chain employs TRBV7-2 and TRBJ2-2, with D possibly matching TRBD1 (5 bases). The V and J ends lost 5 bases and 3 bases respectively, with 10 bases between them. CDR1 and CDR2 (germline): SGHTA, FQGNSA. The CDR3 is 14 residues long. CDR3 region: CASSADRYTGELFF. Written as DNA, the CDR3 is TGTGCCAGCAGCGCCGACAGATACACCGGGGAGCTGTTTTTT.

The V and J genes are TRBV14 and TRBJ1-3; TRBD1 matches 12 bases. The length of the CDR3 is 16 residues. Germline CDR1 is SGHDN and CDR2 is FVKESK. Germline trimming cut 3 bases from V and 6 bases from J; bases unmatched to any gene: 6. Here the CDR3 reads CASSHLRDRGPNTIYF. The CDR3 nucleotides are TGTGCCAGCAGCCATTTACGGGACAGGGGGCCAAACACCATATATTTT.

The chain uses TRBV11-2 and TRBJ2-7, with D uncertain. The CDR3 has 12 residues. Per germline, CDR1 SGHAT and CDR2 FQNNGV. Between the trimmed V and J ends, which lost 1 base and 4 bases, there was a span of 5 bases. DNA of the CDR3: TGTGCCAGCAGCTTAGCCTTTTACGAGCAGTACTTC. It translates to CASSLAFYEQYF.

The rearrangement uses TRBV7-8 and TRBJ1-3, with 9 bases fitting TRBD1. Germline V gene lookup returns CDR1 SGHVS and CDR2 FQNEAQ. CDR3 length: 16 amino acids. The ends lost 5 bases at V and 0 bases at J; junction bases unmatched: 5. As DNA, the CDR3 is TGTGCCAGCAGCCGGGACAGGGTCAACTCTGGAAACACCATATATTTT. This encodes CASSRDRVNSGNTIYF.

In this sample, this clone turned up many times. V usage is TRBV27 and J usage is TRBJ1-1; TRBD1 might be the D (5 bases). V lost 2 bases and J lost 0, with 13 bases in between. This CDR3 contains 16 residues. CDR1 and CDR2 (germline): MNHEY, SMNVEV (reference sequence). Here the CDR3 reads CASSLRGPRVNTEAFF. In DNA, the CDR3 is TGTGCCAGCAGTTTAAGGGGCCCCAGGGTGAACACTGAAGCTTTCTTT.

The chain employs TRBV12-3 or TRBV12-4 and TRBJ2-7; D unresolved. The CDR3 runs 12 residues. Trimming took 2 bases from V and 1 from J, leaving 3 bases between them. Written as DNA, the CDR3 is TGTGCCAGCAGTTTACCTTCCTACGAGCAGTACTTC. Encoded protein: CASSLPSYEQYF.

This clone is a singleton in its sample. The chain recombines TRBV24-1 with TRBJ2-3; TRBD1 aligns across 10 bases. V trimming: 5 bases; J trimming: 4 bases; junction bases outside the gene matches: 8. Germline CDR1 is KGHDR and CDR2 is SFDVKD. This CDR3 has 16 amino acids. CDR3 DNA sequence: TGTGCCACCAGTGTTTCGACAGGGGGCAGCGCAGATACGCAGTATTTT. This encodes CATSVSTGGSADTQYF.

The chain couples TRBV6-5 to TRBJ1-1; possible D gene TRBD1, 5 bases. CDR3 size: 13 residues. Per germline, CDR1 MNHEY and CDR2 SVGAGI. Trimming cost V 0 bases and J 11 bases, with 13 bases left between them. CDR3 sequence (DNA): TGTGCCAGCAGTTACTCCTGGGGCCATGGGGCTTTCTTT. Translation gives CASSYSWGHGAFF.

This clone was picked up one time. The V gene is TRBV7-9, the J gene TRBJ2-1; 8 bases match TRBD2. Germline lookup yields CDR1 SEHNR and CDR2 FQNEAQ (reference sequence). This CDR3 region has 15 residues. Unmatched junction bases numbered 4, after V lost 1 base and J lost 5 bases. The CDR3 loop reads CASSLGAGADNEQFF. Written as DNA, the CDR3 is TGTGCCAGCAGCTTAGGAGCGGGGGCCGACAATGAGCAGTTCTTC.

This rearrangement joins TRBV10-2 to TRBJ2-5; 9 positions agree with TRBD2. V lost 2 bases to trimming and J lost 2 bases; unmatched junction nucleotides: 3. CDR1 WSHSY and CDR2 SAAADI come from the germline V gene. This CDR3 contains 15 residues. The CDR3 is CASSEIAGGQETQYF. The CDR3, as DNA: TGCGCCAGCAGTGAGATCGCGGGGGGGCAAGAGACCCAGTACTTC.

The chain links TRBV6-5 to TRBJ2-5; D is perhaps TRBD1 (5 bases). The CDR3 is 13 amino acids. V shed 10 bases and J shed 2 bases, with 14 bases lying between them. Germline assignment: CDR1 MNHEY and CDR2 SVGAGI. In nucleotides, the CDR3 is TGTGCCACCCACCCGACAGAGCAAGAGACCCAGTACTTC. Translated, it gives CATHPTEQETQYF.

J is TRBJ2-7 and V is TRBV30; D gene ambiguous. V was pared by 2 bases and J by 3 bases, with 8 bases between. This CDR3 has 12 residues. Germline V gene sequence: CDR1 GTSNPN, CDR2 SVGIG (reference sequence). The CDR3 region has the DNA TGTGCCTGGAGTACCCTTAGCTACGAGCAGTACTTC. Translated, it gives CAWSTLSYEQYF.